Listed below are T cell receptor beta chains from one sample, sequenced in a study of early T cells in non-severe SARS-CoV-2 infection. Via MiXCR, TCRdb re-called the 5' RACE reads, giving one row per CDR3 protein. The data hold some 75,000 distinct CDR3 sequences, with about an eighth observed a single time. The sequencing input was whole blood. These receptor sequences come from an adult who was a healthcare worker with PCR-confirmed SARS-CoV-2 infection or an uninfected control (not recorded which). Each CDR3 is given with its conserved first and last residue. D genes are given only for firm matches. The listing skips clone size in some rows; elsewhere it reads once, few, many or a size class.

D	size	length	J	V	CDR3	DNA
.	few	13	TRBJ2-4	TRBV10-3	CAISESPGSQEYF	TGTGCCATCAGTGAGTCCCCCGGGAGTCAAGAATACTTC
.	many	14	TRBJ2-1	TRBV7-2	CASSRQGRDNEQFF	TGTGCCAGCAGCCGGCAGGGCAGGGACAATGAGCAGTTCTTC
.	many	13	TRBJ1-1	TRBV6-5	CASSKGRNTEAFF	TGTGCCAGCAGTAAGGGGCGGAACACTGAAGCTTTCTTT
.	many	15	TRBJ2-2	TRBV7-9	CATLWGVTNTGELFF	TGTGCCACCCTGTGGGGGGTTACGAACACCGGGGAGCTGTTTTTT
.	many	14	TRBJ2-3	TRBV20-1	CSAPPGGGTDTQYF	TGCAGTGCCCCCCCCGGCGGGGGCACAGATACGCAGTATTTT
TRBD2	.	14	TRBJ2-5	TRBV9	CASSGTSGGQTQYF	TGTGCCAGCAGCGGGACTAGCGGGGGCCAGACCCAGTACTTC
TRBD1	few	14	TRBJ1-3	TRBV10-2	CASSDRGHGNTIYF	TGCGCCAGCAGTGACAGGGGGCACGGAAACACCATATATTTT
.	.	17	TRBJ2-1	TRBV11-2	CASSYNPGTASYNEQFF	TGTGCCAGCAGCTACAACCCCGGGACTGCGTCCTACAATGAGCAGTTCTTC
.	.	14	TRBJ2-5	TRBV21-1	CAPVSPGKAETQYF	TGTGCCCCCGTAAGCCCGGGGAAGGCGGAGACCCAGTACTTC
TRBD1	.	12	TRBJ1-2	TRBV29-1	CSASTGVGGYTF	TGCAGCGCATCGACAGGGGTAGGGGGCTACACCTTC
TRBD1	many	16	TRBJ2-7	TRBV9	CASSGTGVPSWEEQYF	TGTGCCAGCAGCGGGACAGGGGTTCCCTCGTGGGAGGAGCAGTACTTC
TRBD1	few	14	TRBJ2-7	TRBV29-1	CSVLGQGVTYEQYF	TGCAGCGTTCTGGGACAGGGGGTCACCTACGAGCAGTACTTC
TRBD2	many	14	TRBJ2-1	TRBV7-2	CASRTSGGSSEQFF	TGTGCCAGCAGGACTAGCGGGGGGTCGAGTGAGCAGTTCTTC
.	few	13	TRBJ1-1	TRBV6-5	CASKDRLNTEAFF	TGTGCCAGCAAGGACAGACTGAACACTGAAGCTTTCTTT
TRBD1	few	15	TRBJ2-1	TRBV5-6	CASTLEGQGYNEQFF	TGTGCCAGCACCTTGGAGGGACAGGGCTACAATGAGCAGTTCTTC
TRBD1	.	19	TRBJ2-4	TRBV5-1	CASSRTGLGQGIAKNIQYF	TGCGCCAGCAGCCGGACGGGACTTGGACAGGGTATCGCCAAAAACATTCAGTACTTC
.	many	12	TRBJ2-7	TRBV18	CASSPGPYEQYF	TGTGCCAGCTCACCCGGACCCTACGAGCAGTACTTC
.	few	13	TRBJ2-3	TRBV6-4	CASSDGSTDTQYF	TGTGCCAGCAGTGACGGAAGCACAGATACGCAGTATTTT
TRBD2	many	15	TRBJ2-1	TRBV6-1	CASSELAGGHNEQFF	TGTGCCAGCAGTGAACTAGCGGGGGGGCACAATGAGCAGTTCTTC
.	.	15	TRBJ2-1	TRBV7-9	CASSLALTESHEQFF	TGTGCCAGCAGCTTAGCTCTCACAGAGTCCCATGAGCAGTTCTTC
.	many	11	TRBJ2-2	TRBV2	CASRLTGELFF	TGTGCCAGCAGGCTCACCGGGGAGCTGTTTTTT
.	many	14	TRBJ2-1	TRBV3-1	CASSQKGPYNEQFF	TGTGCCAGCAGCCAGAAAGGGCCCTACAATGAGCAGTTCTTC
.	.	12	TRBJ1-2	TRBV29-1	CSVVRVIGGYTF	TGCAGCGTTGTCAGGGTTATCGGTGGCTACACCTTC
.	many	13	TRBJ1-2	TRBV20-1	CSARNRAIYGYTF	TGCAGCGCCCGAAACAGGGCAATCTATGGCTACACCTTC
.	few	15	TRBJ2-2	TRBV2	CASRAGTTNTGELFF	TGTGCCAGCAGAGCCGGGACCACGAACACCGGGGAGCTGTTTTTT
.	.	12	TRBJ2-2	TRBV19	CASSHLTGELFF	TGTGCCAGTAGTCATCTAACCGGGGAGCTGTTTTTT
TRBD1	few	15	TRBJ2-5	TRBV7-2	CASSLAPGGTETQYF	TGTGCCAGCAGCTTAGCGCCAGGGGGAACGGAGACCCAGTACTTC
.	.	14	TRBJ1-5	TRBV30	CAWSQGMKDQPQHF	TGTGCCTGGAGTCAGGGAATGAAGGATCAGCCCCAGCATTTT
.	few	15	TRBJ1-6	TRBV20-1	CSASSGVDRSGTLHF	TGCAGTGCTAGTAGCGGGGTTGACAGGTCCGGCACCCTCCACTTT
.	many	14	TRBJ2-3	TRBV6-5	CASSYDRPTDTQYF	TGTGCCAGCAGTTACGACAGACCCACAGATACGCAGTATTTT
.	many	16	TRBJ1-2	TRBV11-2	CASSLGAESSNYGYTF	TGTGCCAGCAGCTTAGGAGCAGAGTCTTCTAACTATGGCTACACCTTC
.	.	12	TRBJ1-5	TRBV15	CATSDRHPFQHF	TGTGCCACCTCGGACCGTCATCCATTCCAGCATTTT
.	many	13	TRBJ2-6	TRBV12-3/TRBV12-4	CASSFSGANVLTF	TGTGCCAGCAGTTTCTCTGGGGCCAACGTCCTGACTTTC
.	many	15	TRBJ1-2	TRBV6-2/TRBV6-3	CASSRQARPNYGYTF	TGTGCCAGCAGCAGACAGGCCCGACCTAACTATGGCTACACCTTC
TRBD1	.	17	TRBJ1-1	TRBV18	CASSPRIRGMDRVEAFF	TGTGCCAGCTCACCTCGAATTAGGGGAATGGACAGGGTGGAAGCTTTCTTT
.	.	15	TRBJ1-2	TRBV6-1	CASSEPHASDYGYTF	TGTGCCAGCAGTGAACCTCATGCGAGTGACTATGGCTACACCTTC
.	.	14	TRBJ2-1	TRBV15	CATSRDYEAGEQFF	TGTGCCACCAGCAGAGATTACGAGGCAGGTGAGCAGTTCTTC
TRBD2	.	15	TRBJ2-3	TRBV12-3/TRBV12-4	CASRDYGGAKDTQYF	TGTGCCAGCAGGGACTACGGGGGGGCCAAAGATACGCAGTATTTT
TRBD1	many	14	TRBJ2-5	TRBV6-6	CASSRGTGFETQYF	TGTGCCAGCAGTAGGGGGACAGGGTTCGAGACCCAGTACTTC
TRBD2	few	14	TRBJ2-3	TRBV6-4	CASRLAGGTDTQYF	TGTGCCAGCAGACTAGCGGGGGGAACAGATACGCAGTATTTT
TRBD1	.	15	TRBJ2-2	TRBV5-6	CASTTTGGPSGELFF	TGTGCCAGCACCACGACAGGGGGTCCGTCCGGGGAGCTGTTTTTT
.	.	12	TRBJ2-7	TRBV3-1	CASSQDGGRQYF	TGTGCCAGCAGCCAAGACGGAGGGCGGCAGTACTTC
.	.	12	TRBJ1-5	TRBV28	CASSSGPQPQHF	TGTGCCAGCAGTTCTGGGCCTCAGCCCCAGCATTTT
TRBD1	few	15	TRBJ1-2	TRBV4-3	CASSQGTGGDYGYTF	TGCGCCAGCAGCCAGGGGACAGGGGGCGACTATGGCTACACCTTC
.	.	12	TRBJ2-2	TRBV15	CATSRPGGELFF	TGTGCCACCAGCAGGCCGGGCGGGGAGCTGTTTTTT
TRBD2	many	16	TRBJ2-3	TRBV5-5	CASSYLSGGSTDTQYF	TGTGCCAGCAGCTACCTTAGCGGGGGAAGCACAGATACGCAGTATTTT
.	few	13	TRBJ1-2	TRBV29-1	CSVRQGSGYGYTF	TGCAGCGTTAGGCAGGGGTCGGGCTATGGCTACACCTTC
.	many	13	TRBJ1-2	TRBV3-1	CASSQPQGKGYTF	TGTGCCAGCAGCCAACCGCAGGGGAAGGGCTACACCTTC
.	many	12	TRBJ2-3	TRBV11-2	CASSWFTDTQYF	TGTGCCAGCAGCTGGTTCACAGATACGCAGTATTTT
.	many	12	TRBJ1-1	TRBV20-1	CSARLALRGTFF	TGCAGTGCTAGATTGGCCCTGAGGGGTACTTTCTTT
.	many	13	TRBJ1-4	TRBV5-5	CASSLGLNEKLFF	TGTGCCAGCAGCTTGGGGTTAAATGAAAAACTGTTTTTT
.	.	9	TRBJ2-1	TRBV29-1	CSVDQGWFF	TGCAGCGTTGACCAGGGATGGTTCTTC
TRBD2	many	15	TRBJ2-1	TRBV3-1	CASSPGLAGQDEQFF	TGTGCCAGCAGCCCAGGACTAGCGGGACAGGATGAGCAGTTCTTC
.	many	15	TRBJ1-6	TRBV6-4	CASSESTEYNSPLHF	TGTGCCAGCAGTGAATCGACAGAATATAATTCACCCCTCCACTTT
TRBD1	few	13	TRBJ1-5	TRBV5-1	CASSRQGDQPQHF	TGCGCCAGCAGCCGACAGGGCGACCAGCCCCAGCATTTT
.	many	13	TRBJ2-5	TRBV6-2/TRBV6-3	CASSSGSPGAQYF	TGTGCCAGCAGTTCCGGATCCCCAGGGGCCCAGTACTTC
TRBD1	few	14	TRBJ2-7	TRBV6-1	CASSEEGTGSEQYF	TGTGCCAGCAGTGAGGAAGGGACAGGGTCCGAGCAGTACTTC